This T cell receptor beta chain stems from a study of T cell clusters in autoimmune cytopenias. Whole-study context: Healthy control donors averaged approximately 56 years of age, with a median of roughly 64 years.

TRB was amplified by touch-down multiplex PCR, primer pools A and B combined. From its re-call of the multiplex PCR reads, TCRdb lists each CDR3 protein once, without DNA. The data include about 11,000 distinct CDR3 sequences; the top ten clones carry about a quarter. The CDR3 is 13 residues long. CDR1 and CDR2 (germline): SNHLY, FYNNEI. TRB was amplified from 250 ng of peripheral blood genomic DNA per sample. These same records also appear under a second study, on T cell repertoires in aging, cancer and after chemotherapy. As reported in that work: In cancer patients, declining TCR diversity with age involved lost richness and lost evenness. Median generation probability rose over the chemotherapy interval in each cancer cohort, suggesting rebound thymic output.

The chain has TRBV2 and TRBJ2-1; TCRdb's D call of TRBD2 is untestable without DNA. Sequenced material: peripheral blood. This clonotype originated in a human donor in good health. The CDR3 loop reads CASEVGPSGEQFF.